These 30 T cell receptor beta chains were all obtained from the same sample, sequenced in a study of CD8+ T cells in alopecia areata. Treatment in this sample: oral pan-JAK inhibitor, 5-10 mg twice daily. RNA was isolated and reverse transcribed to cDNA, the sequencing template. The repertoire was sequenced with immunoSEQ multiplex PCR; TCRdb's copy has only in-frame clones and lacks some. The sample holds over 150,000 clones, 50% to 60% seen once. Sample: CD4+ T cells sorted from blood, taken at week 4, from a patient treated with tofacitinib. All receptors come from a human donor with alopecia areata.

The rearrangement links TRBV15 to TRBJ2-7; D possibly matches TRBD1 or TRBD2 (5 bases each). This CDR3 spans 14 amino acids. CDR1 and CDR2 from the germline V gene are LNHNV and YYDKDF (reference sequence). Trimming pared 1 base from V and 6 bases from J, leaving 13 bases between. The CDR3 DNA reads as TGTGCCACCAGCAGAGGGTGGGACGGAAGCGAGCAGTACTTC. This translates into CATSRGWDGSEQYF. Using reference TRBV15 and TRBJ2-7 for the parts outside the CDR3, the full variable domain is DAMVIQNPRYQVTQFGKPVTLSCSQTLNHNVMYWYQQKSSQAPKLLFHYYDKDFNNEADTPDNFQSRRPNTSFCFLDIRSPGLGDTAMYLCATSRGWDGSEQYFGPGTRLTVT.

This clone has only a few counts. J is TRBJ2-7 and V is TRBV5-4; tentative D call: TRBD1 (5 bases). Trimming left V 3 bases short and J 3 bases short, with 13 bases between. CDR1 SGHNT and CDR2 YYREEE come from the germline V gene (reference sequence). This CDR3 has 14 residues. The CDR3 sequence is CASSSDRSLYEQYF. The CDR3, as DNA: TGTGCCAGCAGCTCTGACAGATCTCTCTACGAGCAGTACTTC.

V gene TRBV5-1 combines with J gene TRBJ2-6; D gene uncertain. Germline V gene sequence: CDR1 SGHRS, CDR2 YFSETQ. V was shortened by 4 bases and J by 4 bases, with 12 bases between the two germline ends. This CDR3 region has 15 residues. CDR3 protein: CASSPEGFGANVLTF. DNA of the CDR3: TGCGCCAGCAGCCCAGAAGGGTTCGGGGCCAACGTCCTGACTTTC.

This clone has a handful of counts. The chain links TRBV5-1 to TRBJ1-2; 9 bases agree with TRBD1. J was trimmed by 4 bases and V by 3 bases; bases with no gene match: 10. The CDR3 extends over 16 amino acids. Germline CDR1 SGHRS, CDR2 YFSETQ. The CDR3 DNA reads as TGCGCCAGCAGCTCCGCCGGGACAGGGTCGGGCTATGGCTACACCTTC. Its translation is CASSSAGTGSGYGYTF.

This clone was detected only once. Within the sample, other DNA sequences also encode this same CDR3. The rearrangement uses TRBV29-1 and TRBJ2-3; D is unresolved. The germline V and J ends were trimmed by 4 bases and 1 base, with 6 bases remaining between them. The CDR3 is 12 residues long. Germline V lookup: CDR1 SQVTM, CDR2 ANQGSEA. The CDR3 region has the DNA TGCAGCGTTGGATCGGGCACAGATACGCAGTATTTT. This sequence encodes CSVGSGTDTQYF.

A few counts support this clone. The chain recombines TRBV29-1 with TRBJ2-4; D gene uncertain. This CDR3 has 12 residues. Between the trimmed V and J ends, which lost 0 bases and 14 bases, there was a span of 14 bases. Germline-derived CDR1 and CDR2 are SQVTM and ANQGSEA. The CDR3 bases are TGCAGCGTTGAAGATCGTGAAGGTTCCAAGTACTTC. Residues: CSVEDREGSKYF.

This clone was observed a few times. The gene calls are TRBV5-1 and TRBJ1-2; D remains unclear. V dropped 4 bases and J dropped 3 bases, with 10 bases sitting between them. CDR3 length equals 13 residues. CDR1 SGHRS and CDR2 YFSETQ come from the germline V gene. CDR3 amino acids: CASSPSTDYGYTF. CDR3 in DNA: TGCGCCAGCAGCCCGAGTACAGACTATGGCTACACCTTC.

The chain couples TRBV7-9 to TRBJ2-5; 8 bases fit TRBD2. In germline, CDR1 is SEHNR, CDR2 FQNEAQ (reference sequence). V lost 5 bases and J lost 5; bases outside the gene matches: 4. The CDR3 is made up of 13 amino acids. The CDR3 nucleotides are TGTGCCAGCAGCCGCGGGGGGCTTGAGACCCAGTACTTC. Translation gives CASSRGGLETQYF.

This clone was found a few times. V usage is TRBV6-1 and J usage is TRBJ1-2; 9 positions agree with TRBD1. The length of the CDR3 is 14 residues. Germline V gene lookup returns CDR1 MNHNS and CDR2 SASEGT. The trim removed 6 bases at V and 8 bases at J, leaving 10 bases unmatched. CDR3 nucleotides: TGTGCCAGCAGCTCTACAACAGGGGGCTACGGCTACACCTTC. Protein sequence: CASSSTTGGYGYTF.

The CDR3 reads CASSLRSGTSGKGEQYF. CDR3 nucleotide sequence: TGTGCCAGCAGTTTAAGATCCGGGACTAGCGGGAAGGGCGAGCAGTACTTC. The V and J genes are TRBV27 and TRBJ2-7, with TRBD2 matching over 13 bases. Germline trimming cut 2 bases from V and 6 bases from J; bases unmatched to any gene: 10. The germline V gene encodes CDR1 MNHEY and CDR2 SMNVEV (reference sequence). CDR3 length equals 17 residues.

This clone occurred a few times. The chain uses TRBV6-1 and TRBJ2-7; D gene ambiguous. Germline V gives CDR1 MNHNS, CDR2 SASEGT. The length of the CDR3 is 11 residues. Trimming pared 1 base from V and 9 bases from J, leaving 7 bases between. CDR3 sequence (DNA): TGTGCCAGCAGTGAAGGCGTGCCGCAGTACTTC. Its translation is CASSEGVPQYF.

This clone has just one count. CDR3 region: CSATSYGYTF. CDR3 nucleotide sequence: TGCAGTGCTACTTCTTATGGCTACACCTTC. The chain is built from TRBV20-1 and TRBJ1-2; D remains unclear. The CDR3 runs to 10 residues. Trimming removed 4 bases from V and 5 bases from J, with 5 bases in between. Germline V gene sequence: CDR1 DFQATT, CDR2 SNEGSKA (reference sequence).

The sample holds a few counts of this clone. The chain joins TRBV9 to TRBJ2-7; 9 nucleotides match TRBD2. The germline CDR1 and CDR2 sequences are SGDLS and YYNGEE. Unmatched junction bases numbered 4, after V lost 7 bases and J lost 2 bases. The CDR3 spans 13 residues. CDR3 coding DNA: TGTGCCAGCGGGGCGGGAGGGCCCTACGAGCAGTACTTC. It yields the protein CASGAGGPYEQYF.

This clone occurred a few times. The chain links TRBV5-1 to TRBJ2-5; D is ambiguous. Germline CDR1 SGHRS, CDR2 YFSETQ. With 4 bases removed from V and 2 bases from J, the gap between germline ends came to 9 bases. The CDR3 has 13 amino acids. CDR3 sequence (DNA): TGCGCCAGCAGCGGTGGGTCTCAAGAGACCCAGTACTTC. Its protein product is CASSGGSQETQYF.

In nucleotides, the CDR3 is TGTGCCAGCAGTCCCGGACAGCTCACAGATACGCAGTATTTT. This codes for CASSPGQLTDTQYF. The chain carries TRBV2 and TRBJ2-3; weak D call: TRBD1 (6 bases). Between the trimmed V and J ends, which lost 5 bases and 2 bases, there was a span of 11 bases. CDR3 size: 14 residues. Germline CDR1 is SNHLY and CDR2 is FYNNEI.

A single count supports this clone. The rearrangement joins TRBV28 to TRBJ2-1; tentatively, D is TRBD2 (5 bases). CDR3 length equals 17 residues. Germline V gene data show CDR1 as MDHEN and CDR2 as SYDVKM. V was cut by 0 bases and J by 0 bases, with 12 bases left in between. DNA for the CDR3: TGTGCCAGCAGTTTATGGGCGGGCACGAGCTCCTACAATGAGCAGTTCTTC. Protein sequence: CASSLWAGTSSYNEQFF. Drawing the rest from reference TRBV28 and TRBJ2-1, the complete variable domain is DVKVTQSSRYLVKRTGEKVFLECVQDMDHENMFWYRQDPGLGLRLIYFSYDVKMKEKGDIPEGYSVSREKKERFSLILESASTNQTSMYLCASSLWAGTSSYNEQFFGPGTRLTVL.

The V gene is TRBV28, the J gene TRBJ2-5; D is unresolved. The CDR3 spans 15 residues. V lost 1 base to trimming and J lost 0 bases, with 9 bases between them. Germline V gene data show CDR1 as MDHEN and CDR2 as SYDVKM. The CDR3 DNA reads TGTGCCAGCAGTTTATCGGCCAGCTACCAAGAGACCCAGTACTTC. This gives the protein CASSLSASYQETQYF.

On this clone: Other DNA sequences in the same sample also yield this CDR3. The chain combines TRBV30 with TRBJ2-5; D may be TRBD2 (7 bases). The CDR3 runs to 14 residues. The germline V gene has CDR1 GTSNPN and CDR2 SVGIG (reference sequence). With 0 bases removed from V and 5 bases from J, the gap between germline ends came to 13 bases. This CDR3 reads CAWSVGGGRETQYF. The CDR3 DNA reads TGTGCCTGGAGTGTGGGAGGGGGTAGGGAGACCCAGTACTTC.

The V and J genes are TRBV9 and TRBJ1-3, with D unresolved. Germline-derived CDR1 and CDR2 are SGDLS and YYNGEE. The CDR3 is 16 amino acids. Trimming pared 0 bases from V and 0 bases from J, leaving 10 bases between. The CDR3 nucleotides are TGTGCCAGCAGCGTAGCGGTCTGGGGCTCTGGAAACACCATATATTTT. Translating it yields CASSVAVWGSGNTIYF.

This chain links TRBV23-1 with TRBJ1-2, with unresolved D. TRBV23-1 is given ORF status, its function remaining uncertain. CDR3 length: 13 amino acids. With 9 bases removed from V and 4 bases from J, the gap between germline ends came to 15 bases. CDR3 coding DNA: TGCGCCAGTGTTATCGGTCTGTCCTATGGCTACACCTTC. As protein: CASVIGLSYGYTF.

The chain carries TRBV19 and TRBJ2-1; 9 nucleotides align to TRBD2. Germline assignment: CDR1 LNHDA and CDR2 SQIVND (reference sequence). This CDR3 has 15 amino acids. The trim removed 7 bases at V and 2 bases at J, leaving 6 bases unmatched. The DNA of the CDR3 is TGTGCCAGTACCATTAGCGGGAGTCCCTACAATGAGCAGTTCTTC. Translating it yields CASTISGSPYNEQFF.

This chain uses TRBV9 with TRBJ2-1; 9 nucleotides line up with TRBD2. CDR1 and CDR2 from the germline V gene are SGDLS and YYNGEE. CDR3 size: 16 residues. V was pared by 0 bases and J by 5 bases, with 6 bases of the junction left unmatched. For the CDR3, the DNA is TGTGCCAGCAGCGTAGTGTGGGCGGGAGGGGACAATGAGCAGTTCTTC. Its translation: CASSVVWAGGDNEQFF.

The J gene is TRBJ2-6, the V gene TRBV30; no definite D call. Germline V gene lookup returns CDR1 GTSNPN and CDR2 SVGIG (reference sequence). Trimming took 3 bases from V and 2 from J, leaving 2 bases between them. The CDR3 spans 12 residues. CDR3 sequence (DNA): TGTGCCTGGAGGCCTGGGGCCAACGTCCTGACTTTC. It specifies CAWRPGANVLTF.

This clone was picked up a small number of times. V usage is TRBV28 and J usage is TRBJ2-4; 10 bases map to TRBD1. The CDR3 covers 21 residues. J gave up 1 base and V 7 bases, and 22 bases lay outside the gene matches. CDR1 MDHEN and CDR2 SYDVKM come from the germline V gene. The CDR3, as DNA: TGTGCCAGCATTCCTCGGACAGGGGGTAGAGAAGCGGGAAGGGCCAAAAACATTCAGTACTTC. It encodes CASIPRTGGREAGRAKNIQYF.

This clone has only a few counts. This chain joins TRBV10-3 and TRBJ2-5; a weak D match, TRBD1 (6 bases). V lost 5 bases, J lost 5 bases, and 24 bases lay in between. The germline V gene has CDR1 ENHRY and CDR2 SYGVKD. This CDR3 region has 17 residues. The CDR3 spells CAISPRMPTSGAETQYF. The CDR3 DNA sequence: TGTGCCATCAGTCCCCGCATGCCGACATCAGGGGCCGAGACCCAGTACTTC.

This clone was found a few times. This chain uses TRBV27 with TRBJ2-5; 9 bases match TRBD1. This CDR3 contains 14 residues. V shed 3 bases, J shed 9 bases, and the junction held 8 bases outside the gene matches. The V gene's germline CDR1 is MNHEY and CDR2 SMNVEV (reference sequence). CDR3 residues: CASSLGTGPAAQYF. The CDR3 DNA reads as TGTGCCAGCAGTTTGGGGACAGGGCCCGCGGCCCAGTACTTC.

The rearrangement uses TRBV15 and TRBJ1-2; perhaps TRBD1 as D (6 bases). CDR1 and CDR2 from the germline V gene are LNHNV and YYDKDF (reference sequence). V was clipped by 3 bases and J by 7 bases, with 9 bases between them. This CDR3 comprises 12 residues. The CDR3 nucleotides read TGTGCCACCAGCAGGGAGGACAGTGGCTACACCTTC. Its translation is CATSREDSGYTF.

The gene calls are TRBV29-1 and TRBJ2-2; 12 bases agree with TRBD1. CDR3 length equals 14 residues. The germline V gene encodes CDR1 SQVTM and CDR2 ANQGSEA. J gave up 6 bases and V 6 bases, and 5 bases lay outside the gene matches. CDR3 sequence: CSVQGTGGPGELFF. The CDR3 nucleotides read TGCAGCGTACAAGGGACAGGGGGCCCCGGGGAGCTGTTTTTT.

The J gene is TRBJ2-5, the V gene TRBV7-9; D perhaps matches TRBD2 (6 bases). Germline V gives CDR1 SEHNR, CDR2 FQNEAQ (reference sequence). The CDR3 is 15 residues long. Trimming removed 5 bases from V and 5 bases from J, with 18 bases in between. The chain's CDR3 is CASSAGRGGAETQYF. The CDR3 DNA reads TGTGCCAGCAGCGCGGGACGAGGTGGGGCGGAGACCCAGTACTTC. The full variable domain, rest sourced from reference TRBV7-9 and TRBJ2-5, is DTGVSQNPRHKITKRGQNVTFRCDPISEHNRLYWYRQTLGQGPEFLTYFQNEAQLEKSRLLSDRFSAERPKGSFSTLEIQRTEQGDSAMYLCASSAGRGGAETQYFGPGTRLLVL.

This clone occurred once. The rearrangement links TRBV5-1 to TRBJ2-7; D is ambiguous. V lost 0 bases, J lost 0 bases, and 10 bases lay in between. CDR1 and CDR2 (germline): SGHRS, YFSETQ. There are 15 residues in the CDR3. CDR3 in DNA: TGCGCCAGCAGCTTGGCCCTGCAGGCCTCCTACGAGCAGTACTTC. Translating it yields CASSLALQASYEQYF.